The 9 T cell receptor beta chains below all came from one sample that was sequenced in a study of blood T cells in healthy people across ages (dated by TCRdb to about 2015). The library was generated by 5' RACE. Instrument on record: Illumina HiSeq 2500. The second PCR ran for about 7 to 11 cycles and used a J-beta primer mix along with a sample-barcoded 5' primer. TCRdb handled the public reads itself, with Q25 trimming in fastp and clone calling in MiXCR, and kept productive beta chains. CDR3 protein duplicates are merged, each entry listing the most common genes and DNA. The sample data list 650,000 to 800,000 distinct CDR3 sequences, and about 50% of these were observed just once. About 13% of the sample is taken by the ten largest. Specimen: blood. These receptors came from a woman aged 80 or over in good health.

This clonotype appeared many times. The chain has TRBV6-6 and TRBJ1-1, with 8 nucleotides matching TRBD1. The CDR3 is 13 residues long. Germline assignment: CDR1 MNHNY and CDR2 SVGAGI (reference sequence). The V and J ends lost 10 bases and 4 bases, in that order; junction bases with no gene match: 8. The CDR3 sequence: CATRGQGGTEAFF. The CDR3 bases are TGTGCCACCAGAGGACAGGGTGGCACTGAAGCTTTCTTT.

The chain carries TRBV20-1 and TRBJ2-1, with D perhaps TRBD1 (5 bases). Germline values: CDR1 DFQATT, CDR2 SNEGSKA (reference sequence). V was pared by 3 bases and J by 9 bases, with 21 bases between. CDR3 length: 15 amino acids. The CDR3 spells CSASSAAPGHLEQFF. The DNA of the CDR3 is TGCAGTGCTAGTTCGGCGGCGCCAGGGCACCTTGAGCAGTTCTTC.

As to this clonotype: Its ends do not fully match the called genes, so a read error is possible. The chain carries TRBV5-1 and TRBJ2-6, with TRBD2 matching over 9 bases. The CDR3 is 18 amino acids. Germline CDR1 SGHRS, CDR2 YFSETQ. The CDR3 region is CASSLTSGLSSGANVPTF. For the CDR3, the DNA is TGCGCCAGCAGCCTGACTAGCGGACTGAGCTCTGGGGCCAACGTCCCGACTTTC.

This chain links TRBV10-3 with TRBJ1-2; the match to TRBD1 covers 7 bases. The CDR3 is 16 amino acids. Trimming removed 0 bases from V and 2 bases from J; junction bases left unmatched: 6. Germline assignment: CDR1 ENHRY and CDR2 SYGVKD. CDR3 nucleotides: TGTGCCATCAGTGAGTCTTCGTGGACAGGAAACTATGGCTACACCTTC. Translated, it gives CAISESSWTGNYGYTF.

The chain is built from TRBV6-6 and TRBJ2-7, with TRBD2 identical over 10 bases. The germline V gene encodes CDR1 MNHNY and CDR2 SVGAGI (reference sequence). The ends lost 9 bases at V and 5 bases at J; junction bases unmatched: 10. The length of the CDR3 is 14 residues. The CDR3 protein is CASAPSGSDNEQYF. The CDR3 coding sequence is TGTGCCAGTGCGCCTAGCGGGAGTGATAACGAGCAGTACTTC.

The V call is TRBV5-1, the J call TRBJ1-1; no clear D gene. CDR1 and CDR2 (germline): SGHRS, YFSETQ. Trimming left V 4 bases short and J 9 bases short, with 19 bases between. The CDR3 has 14 residues. CDR3 sequence (DNA): TGCGCCAGCAGCCCGGGGATGCCGACCGTTAAAGCTTTCTTT. Protein product: CASSPGMPTVKAFF.

This clonotype was recorded once. At one of its ends the junction is not consistent with the germline gene, which may arise from a read error. V is TRBV29-1 and J is TRBJ2-2; D tentatively fits TRBD1 or TRBD2 (5 bases each). This CDR3 spans 12 amino acids. The germline V gene has CDR1 SQVTM and CDR2 ANQGSEA. The CDR3 region has the DNA TGCAGCGCTTTACAGGTGACCGGGGAGCCGTTTTTT. Its protein product is CSALQVTGEPFF.

This clonotype has more than one count but fewer than ten. This rearrangement joins TRBV7-2 to TRBJ2-2, with 7 positions matching TRBD2. V dropped 0 bases and J dropped 3; count of bases not matched to a gene: 7. The CDR3 covers 17 residues. Germline CDR1 is SGHTA and CDR2 is FQGNSA. The CDR3 reads CASSLAAGVLDTGELFF. The CDR3 DNA sequence: TGTGCCAGCAGCTTAGCGGCGGGAGTGTTGGACACCGGGGAGCTGTTTTTT.

This CDR3 reads CASSGRTAAGSGANVLTF. The CDR3 bases are TGTGCCAGCAGTGGACGGACAGCGGCCGGATCTGGGGCCAACGTCCTGACTTTC. The chain uses TRBV27 and TRBJ2-6; the D gene is possibly TRBD1 (6 bases). V lost 5 bases and J 1 base, leaving 18 bases between the germline ends. This CDR3 comprises 18 residues. Germline V gene sequence: CDR1 MNHEY, CDR2 SMNVEV (reference sequence).